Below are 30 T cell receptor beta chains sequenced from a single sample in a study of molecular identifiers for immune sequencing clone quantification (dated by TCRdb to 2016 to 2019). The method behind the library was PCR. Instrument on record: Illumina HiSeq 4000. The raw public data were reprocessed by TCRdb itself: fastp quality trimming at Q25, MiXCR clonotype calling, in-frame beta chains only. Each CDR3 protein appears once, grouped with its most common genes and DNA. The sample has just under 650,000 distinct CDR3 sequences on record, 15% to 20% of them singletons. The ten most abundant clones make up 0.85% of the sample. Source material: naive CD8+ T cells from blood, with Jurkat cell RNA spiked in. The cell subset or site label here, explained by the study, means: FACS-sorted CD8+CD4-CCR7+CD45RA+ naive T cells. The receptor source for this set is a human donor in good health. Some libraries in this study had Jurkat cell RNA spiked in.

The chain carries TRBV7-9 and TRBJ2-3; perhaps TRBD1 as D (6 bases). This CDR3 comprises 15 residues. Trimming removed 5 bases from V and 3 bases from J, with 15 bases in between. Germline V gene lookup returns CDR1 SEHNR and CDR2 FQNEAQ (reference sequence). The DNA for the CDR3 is TGTGCCAGCAGCCCAGGGGTGTACTGGACAGATACGCAGTATTTT. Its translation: CASSPGVYWTDTQYF.

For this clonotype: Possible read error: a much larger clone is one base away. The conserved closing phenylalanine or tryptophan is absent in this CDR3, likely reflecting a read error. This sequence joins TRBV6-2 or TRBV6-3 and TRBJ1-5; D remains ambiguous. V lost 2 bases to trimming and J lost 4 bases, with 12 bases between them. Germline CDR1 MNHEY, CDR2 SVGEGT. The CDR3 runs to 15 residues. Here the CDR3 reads CASSYTGQGNQPQHL. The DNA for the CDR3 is TGTGCCAGCAGTTACACCGGCCAAGGAAATCAGCCCCAGCATCTT.

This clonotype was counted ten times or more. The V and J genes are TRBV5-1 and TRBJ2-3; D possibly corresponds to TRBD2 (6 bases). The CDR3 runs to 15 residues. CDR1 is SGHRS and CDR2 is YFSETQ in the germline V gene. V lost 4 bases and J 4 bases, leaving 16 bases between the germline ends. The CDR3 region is CASSPGKSSADTQYF. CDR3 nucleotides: TGCGCCAGCAGCCCCGGGAAATCTAGCGCAGATACGCAGTATTTT.

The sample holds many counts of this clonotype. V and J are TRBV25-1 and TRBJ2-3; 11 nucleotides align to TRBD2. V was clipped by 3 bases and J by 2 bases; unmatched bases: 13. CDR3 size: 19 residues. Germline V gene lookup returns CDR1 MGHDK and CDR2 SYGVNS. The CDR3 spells CASSEAQSLAGAFTDTQYF. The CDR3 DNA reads TGTGCCAGCAGTGAGGCCCAGTCACTAGCGGGAGCATTCACAGATACGCAGTATTTT.

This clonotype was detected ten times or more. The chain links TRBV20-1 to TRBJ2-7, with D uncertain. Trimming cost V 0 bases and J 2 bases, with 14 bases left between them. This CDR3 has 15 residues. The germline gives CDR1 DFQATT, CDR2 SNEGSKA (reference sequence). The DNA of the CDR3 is TGCAGTGCTAGAGATGAGGCCAGCACCACCTACGAGCAGTACTTC. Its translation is CSARDEASTTYEQYF.

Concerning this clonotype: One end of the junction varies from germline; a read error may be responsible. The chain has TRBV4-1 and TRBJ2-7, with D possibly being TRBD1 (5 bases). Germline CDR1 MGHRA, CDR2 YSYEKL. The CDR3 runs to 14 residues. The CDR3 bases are TGCGCCAGCAGCCAACTAGGAGACAGCAGAGACTCAACCTTC. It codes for CASSQLGDSRDSTF.

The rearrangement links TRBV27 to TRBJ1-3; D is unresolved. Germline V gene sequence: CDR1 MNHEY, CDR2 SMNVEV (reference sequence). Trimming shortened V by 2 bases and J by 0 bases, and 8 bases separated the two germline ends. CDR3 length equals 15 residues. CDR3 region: CASSLSFSSGNTIYF. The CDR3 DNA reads TGTGCCAGCAGTTTAAGTTTCAGCTCTGGAAACACCATATATTTT.

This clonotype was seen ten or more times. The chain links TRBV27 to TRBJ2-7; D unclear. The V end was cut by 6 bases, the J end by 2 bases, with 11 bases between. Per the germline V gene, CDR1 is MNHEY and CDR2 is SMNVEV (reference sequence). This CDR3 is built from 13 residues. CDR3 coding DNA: TGTGCCAGCAGCCTGGGTCCAACCTACGAGCAGTACTTC. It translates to CASSLGPTYEQYF.

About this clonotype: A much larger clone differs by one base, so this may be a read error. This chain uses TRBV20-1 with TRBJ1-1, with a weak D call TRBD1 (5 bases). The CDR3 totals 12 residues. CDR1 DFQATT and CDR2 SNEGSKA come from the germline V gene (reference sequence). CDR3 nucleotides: TGCAGTGCCGAGGGACTCTCCACTGAAGATTTCTTT. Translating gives CSAEGLSTEDFF.

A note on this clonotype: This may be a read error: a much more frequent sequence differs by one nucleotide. The CDR3 sequence is CASSSSKDRMNTEAFF. As DNA, the CDR3 is TGTGCCAGCAGTTCCTCGAAGGACCGAATGAACACTGAAGCTTTCTTT. V and J are TRBV6-6 and TRBJ1-1, with D unresolved. The CDR3 totals 16 residues. The germline gives CDR1 MNHNY, CDR2 SVGAGI (reference sequence). Trimming took off 4 bases at V and 0 bases at J, with 15 bases between the two ends.

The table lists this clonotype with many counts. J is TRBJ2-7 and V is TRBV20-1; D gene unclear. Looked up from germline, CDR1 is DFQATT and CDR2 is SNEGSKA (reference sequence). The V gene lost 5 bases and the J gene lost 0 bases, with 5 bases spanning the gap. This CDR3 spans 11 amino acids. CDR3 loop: CSAQLSYEQYF. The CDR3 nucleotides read TGCAGTGCTCAGCTCTCCTACGAGCAGTACTTC.

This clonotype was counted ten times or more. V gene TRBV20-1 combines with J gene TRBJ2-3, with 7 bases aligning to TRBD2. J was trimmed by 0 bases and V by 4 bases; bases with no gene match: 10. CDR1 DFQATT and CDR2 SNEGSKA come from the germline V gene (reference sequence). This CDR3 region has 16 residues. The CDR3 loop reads CSATLAGVVSTDTQYF. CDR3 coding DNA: TGCAGTGCTACCTTAGCGGGCGTAGTGAGCACAGATACGCAGTATTTT.

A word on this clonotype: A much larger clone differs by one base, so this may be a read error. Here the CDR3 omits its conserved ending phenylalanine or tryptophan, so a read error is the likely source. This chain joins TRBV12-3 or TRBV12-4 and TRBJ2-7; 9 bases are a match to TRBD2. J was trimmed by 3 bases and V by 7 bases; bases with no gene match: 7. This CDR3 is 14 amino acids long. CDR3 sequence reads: CASNVAGAGYEQYL. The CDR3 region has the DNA TGTGCCAGCAATGTAGCGGGAGCGGGCTACGAGCAGTACCTC.

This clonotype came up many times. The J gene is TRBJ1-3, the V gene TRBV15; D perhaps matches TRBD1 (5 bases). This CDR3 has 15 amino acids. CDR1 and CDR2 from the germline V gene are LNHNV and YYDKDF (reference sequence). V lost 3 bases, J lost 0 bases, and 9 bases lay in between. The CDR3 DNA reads TGTGCCACCAGCAGTCCAGGGAGCTCTGGAAACACCATATATTTT. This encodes CATSSPGSSGNTIYF.

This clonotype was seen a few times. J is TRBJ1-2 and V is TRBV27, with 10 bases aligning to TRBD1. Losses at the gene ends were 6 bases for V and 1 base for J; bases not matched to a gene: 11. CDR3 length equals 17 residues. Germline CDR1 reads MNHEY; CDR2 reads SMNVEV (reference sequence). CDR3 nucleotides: TGTGCCAGCAGACCGTTGACAGGGGGCGGGATTAACTATGGCTACACCTTC. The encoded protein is CASRPLTGGGINYGYTF.

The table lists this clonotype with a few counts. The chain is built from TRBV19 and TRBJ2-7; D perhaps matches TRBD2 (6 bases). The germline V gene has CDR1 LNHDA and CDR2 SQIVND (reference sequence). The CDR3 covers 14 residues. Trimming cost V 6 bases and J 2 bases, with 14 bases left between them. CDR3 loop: CASSPTSWTYEQYF. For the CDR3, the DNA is TGTGCCAGTAGCCCCACTAGCTGGACCTACGAGCAGTACTTC. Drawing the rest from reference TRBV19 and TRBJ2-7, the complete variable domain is DGGITQSPKYLFRKEGQNVTLSCEQNLNHDAMYWYRQDPGQGLRLIYYSQIVNDFQKGDIAEGYSVSREKKESFPLTVTSAQKNPTAFYLCASSPTSWTYEQYFGPGTRLTVT.

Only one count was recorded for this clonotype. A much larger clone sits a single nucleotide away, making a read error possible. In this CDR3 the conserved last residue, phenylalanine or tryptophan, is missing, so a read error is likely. CDR3 DNA sequence: TGCGCCAGCAGCCACGCTCAGGGGGTAGCCAAAAACATTCAGTACCTC. Protein sequence: CASSHAQGVAKNIQYL. The chain recombines TRBV4-1 with TRBJ2-4, with 7 bases matching TRBD1. Per germline, CDR1 MGHRA and CDR2 YSYEKL. The CDR3 length is 16 residues. Trimming removed 3 bases from V and 0 bases from J; junction bases left unmatched: 5.

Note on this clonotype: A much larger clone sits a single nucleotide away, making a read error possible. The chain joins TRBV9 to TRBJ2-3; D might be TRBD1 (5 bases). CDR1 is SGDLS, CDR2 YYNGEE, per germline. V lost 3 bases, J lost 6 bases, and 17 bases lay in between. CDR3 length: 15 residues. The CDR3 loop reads CASSGMIAGADTQYF. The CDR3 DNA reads TGTGCCAGCAGCGGTATGATAGCTGGGGCGGATACGCAGTATTTT.

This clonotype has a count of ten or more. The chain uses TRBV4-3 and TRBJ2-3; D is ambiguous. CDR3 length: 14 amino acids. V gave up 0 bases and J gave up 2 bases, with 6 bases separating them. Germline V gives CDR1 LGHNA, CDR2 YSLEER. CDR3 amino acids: CASSQDRYTDTQYF. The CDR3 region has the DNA TGCGCCAGCAGCCAAGATCGTTACACAGATACGCAGTATTTT.

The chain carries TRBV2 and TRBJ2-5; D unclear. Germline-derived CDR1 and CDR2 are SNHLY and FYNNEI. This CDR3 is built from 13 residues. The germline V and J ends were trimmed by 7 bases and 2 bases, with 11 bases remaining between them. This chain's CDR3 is CASTPGYQETQYF. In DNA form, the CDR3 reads TGTGCCAGCACCCCGGGTTATCAAGAGACCCAGTACTTC.

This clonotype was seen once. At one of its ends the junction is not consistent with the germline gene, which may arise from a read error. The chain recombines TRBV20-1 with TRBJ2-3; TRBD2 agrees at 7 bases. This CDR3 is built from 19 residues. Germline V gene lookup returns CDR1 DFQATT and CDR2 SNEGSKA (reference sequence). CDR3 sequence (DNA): TGCAGTGCTAGATCAAACCAACTATTGGGGGGGTATAGGGCAGATACGCGGTATTTT. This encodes CSARSNQLLGGYRADTRYF.

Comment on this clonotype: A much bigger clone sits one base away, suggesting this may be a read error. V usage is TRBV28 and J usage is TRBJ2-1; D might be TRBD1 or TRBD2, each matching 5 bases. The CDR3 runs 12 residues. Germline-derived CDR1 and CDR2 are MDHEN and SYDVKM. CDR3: CASSLGGVEQLF. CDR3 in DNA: TGTGCCAGCAGTCTTGGGGGAGTAGAGCAGCTCTTC.

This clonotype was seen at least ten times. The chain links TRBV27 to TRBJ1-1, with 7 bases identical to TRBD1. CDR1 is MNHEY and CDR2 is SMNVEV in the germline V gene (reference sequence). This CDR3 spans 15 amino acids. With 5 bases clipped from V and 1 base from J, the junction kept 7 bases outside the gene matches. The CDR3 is CASSRGRGANTEAFF. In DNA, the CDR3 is TGTGCCAGCAGTCGGGGCAGGGGGGCGAACACTGAAGCTTTCTTT.

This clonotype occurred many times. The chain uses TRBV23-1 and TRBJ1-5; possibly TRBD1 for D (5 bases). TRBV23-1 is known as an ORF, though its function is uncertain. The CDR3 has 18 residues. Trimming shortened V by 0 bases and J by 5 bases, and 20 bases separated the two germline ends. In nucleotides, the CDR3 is TGCGCCAGCAGTCAATCGGGTTCAGGCACCGCGGGGGATCAGCCCCAGCATTTT. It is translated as CASSQSGSGTAGDQPQHF.

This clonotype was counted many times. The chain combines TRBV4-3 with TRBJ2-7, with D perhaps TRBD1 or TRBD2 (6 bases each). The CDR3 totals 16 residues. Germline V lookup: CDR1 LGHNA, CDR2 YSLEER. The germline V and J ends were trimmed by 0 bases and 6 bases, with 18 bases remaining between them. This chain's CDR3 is CASSQDVGGRFPEQYF. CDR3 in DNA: TGCGCCAGCAGCCAAGACGTAGGGGGGCGCTTCCCCGAGCAGTACTTC.

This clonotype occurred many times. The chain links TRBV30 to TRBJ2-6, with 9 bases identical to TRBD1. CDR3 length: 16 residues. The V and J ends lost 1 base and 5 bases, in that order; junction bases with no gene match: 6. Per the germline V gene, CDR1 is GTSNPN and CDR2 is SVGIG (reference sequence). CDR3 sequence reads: CAWSGPTGGWANVLTF. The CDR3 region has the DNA TGTGCCTGGAGTGGCCCCACAGGGGGCTGGGCCAACGTCCTGACTTTC. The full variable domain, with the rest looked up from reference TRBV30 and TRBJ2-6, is SQTIHQWPATLVQPVGSPLSLECTVEGTSNPNLYWYRQAAGRGLQLLFYSVGIGQISSEVPQNLSASRPQDRQFILSSKKLLLSDSGFYLCAWSGPTGGWANVLTFGAGSRLTVL.

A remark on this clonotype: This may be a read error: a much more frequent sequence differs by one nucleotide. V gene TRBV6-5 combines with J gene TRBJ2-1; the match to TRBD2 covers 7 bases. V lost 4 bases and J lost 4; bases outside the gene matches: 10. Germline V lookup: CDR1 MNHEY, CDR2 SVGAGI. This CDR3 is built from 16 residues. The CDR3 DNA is TGTGCCAGCAGTTGCTGGGCTAGCGGCCAGTACAATGAGCAGTTCTTC. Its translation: CASSCWASGQYNEQFF.

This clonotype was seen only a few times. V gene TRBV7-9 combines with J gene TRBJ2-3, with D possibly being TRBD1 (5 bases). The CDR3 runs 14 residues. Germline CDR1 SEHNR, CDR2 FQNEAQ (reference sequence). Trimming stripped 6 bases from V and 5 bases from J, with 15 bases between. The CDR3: CASSLGVGKDTQYF. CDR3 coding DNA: TGTGCCAGCAGTCTAGGGGTGGGGAAAGATACGCAGTATTTT. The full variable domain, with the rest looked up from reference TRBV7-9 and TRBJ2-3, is DTGVSQNPRHKITKRGQNVTFRCDPISEHNRLYWYRQTLGQGPEFLTYFQNEAQLEKSRLLSDRFSAERPKGSFSTLEIQRTEQGDSAMYLCASSLGVGKDTQYFGPGTRLTVL.

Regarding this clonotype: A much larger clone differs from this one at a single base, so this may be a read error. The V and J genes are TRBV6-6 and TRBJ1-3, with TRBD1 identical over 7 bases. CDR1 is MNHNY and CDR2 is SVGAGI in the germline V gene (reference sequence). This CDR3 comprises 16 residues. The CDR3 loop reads CASSERDSSSGNTLYF. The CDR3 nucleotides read TGTGCCAGCAGTGAAAGGGACAGCTCCTCTGGAAACACCTTATATTTT.

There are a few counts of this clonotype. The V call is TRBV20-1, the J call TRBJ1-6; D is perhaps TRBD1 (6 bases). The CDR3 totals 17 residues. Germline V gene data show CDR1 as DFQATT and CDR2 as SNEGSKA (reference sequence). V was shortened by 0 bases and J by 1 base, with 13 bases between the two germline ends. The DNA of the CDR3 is TGCAGTGCTAGAGATTTGTCAGGGGAATCCTATAATTCACCCCTCCACTTT. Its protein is CSARDLSGESYNSPLHF.